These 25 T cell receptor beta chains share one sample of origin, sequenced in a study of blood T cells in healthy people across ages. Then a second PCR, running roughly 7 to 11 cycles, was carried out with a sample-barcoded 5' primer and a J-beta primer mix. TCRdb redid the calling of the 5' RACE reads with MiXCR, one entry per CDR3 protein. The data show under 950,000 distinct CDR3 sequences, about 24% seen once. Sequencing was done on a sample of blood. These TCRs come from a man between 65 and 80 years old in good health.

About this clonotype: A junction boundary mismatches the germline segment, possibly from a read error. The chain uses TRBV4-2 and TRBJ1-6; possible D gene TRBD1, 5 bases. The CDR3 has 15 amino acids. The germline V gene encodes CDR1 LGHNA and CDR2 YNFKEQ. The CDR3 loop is CTSSQEKGKGSPLHF. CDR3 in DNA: TGTACCAGCAGCCAAGAGAAGGGGAAAGGGTCACCCCTCCACTTT.

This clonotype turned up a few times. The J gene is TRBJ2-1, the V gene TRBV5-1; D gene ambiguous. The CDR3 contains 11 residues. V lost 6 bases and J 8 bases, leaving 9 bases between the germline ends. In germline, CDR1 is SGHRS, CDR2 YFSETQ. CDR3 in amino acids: CASKDLDEQFF. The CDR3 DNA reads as TGCGCCAGCAAGGATTTGGATGAGCAGTTCTTC.

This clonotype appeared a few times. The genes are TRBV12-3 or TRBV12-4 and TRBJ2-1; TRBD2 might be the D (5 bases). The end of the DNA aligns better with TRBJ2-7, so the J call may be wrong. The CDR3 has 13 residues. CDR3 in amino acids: CASSRGSSYEQYV. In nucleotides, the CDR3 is TGTGCCAGCAGTCGGGGAAGCTCCTACGAGCAGTACGTC.

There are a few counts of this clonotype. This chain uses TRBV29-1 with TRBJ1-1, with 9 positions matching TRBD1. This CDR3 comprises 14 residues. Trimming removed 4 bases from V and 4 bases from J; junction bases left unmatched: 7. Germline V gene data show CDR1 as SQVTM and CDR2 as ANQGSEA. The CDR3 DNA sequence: TGCAGCGTTGGGGGGACAGGGATGGTCACTGAAGCTTTCTTT. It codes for CSVGGTGMVTEAFF.

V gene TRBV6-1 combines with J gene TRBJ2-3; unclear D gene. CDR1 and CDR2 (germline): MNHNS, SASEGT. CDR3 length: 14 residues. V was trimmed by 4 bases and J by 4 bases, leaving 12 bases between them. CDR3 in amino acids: CASSGLRVADTQYF. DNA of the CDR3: TGTGCCAGCAGTGGCCTCCGGGTCGCAGATACGCAGTATTTT.

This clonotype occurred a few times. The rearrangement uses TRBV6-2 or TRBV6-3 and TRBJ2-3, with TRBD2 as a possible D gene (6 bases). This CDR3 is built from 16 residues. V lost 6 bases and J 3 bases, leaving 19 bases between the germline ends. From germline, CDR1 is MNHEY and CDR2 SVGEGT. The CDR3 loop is CASRTYSAGRTDTQYF. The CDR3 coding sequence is TGTGCCAGCAGAACCTATTCGGCGGGGCGTACAGATACGCAGTATTTT.

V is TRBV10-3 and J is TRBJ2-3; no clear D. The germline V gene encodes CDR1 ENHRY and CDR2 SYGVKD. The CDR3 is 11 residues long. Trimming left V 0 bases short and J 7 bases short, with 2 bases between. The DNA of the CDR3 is TGTGCCATCAGTGAGTCATATACGCAGTATTTT. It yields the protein CAISESYTQYF.

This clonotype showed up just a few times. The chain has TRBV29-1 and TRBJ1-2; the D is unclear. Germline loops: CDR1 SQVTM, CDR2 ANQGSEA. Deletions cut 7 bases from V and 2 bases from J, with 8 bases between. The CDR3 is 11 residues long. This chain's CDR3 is CSAEKNYGYTF. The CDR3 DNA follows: TGCAGCGCCGAAAAGAACTATGGCTACACCTTC.

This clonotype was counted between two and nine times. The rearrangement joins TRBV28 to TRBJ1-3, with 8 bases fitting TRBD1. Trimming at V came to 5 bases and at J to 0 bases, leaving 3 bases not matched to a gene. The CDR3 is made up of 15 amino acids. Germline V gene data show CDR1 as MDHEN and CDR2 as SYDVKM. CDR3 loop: CASSGQGYSGNTIYF. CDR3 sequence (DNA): TGTGCCAGCAGTGGACAGGGTTACTCTGGAAACACCATATATTTT.

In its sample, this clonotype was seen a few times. CDR3 in amino acids: CASSYFRQYEAFF. For the CDR3, the DNA is TGTGCCAGCAGTTACTTCCGACAATATGAAGCTTTCTTT. The genes are TRBV6-6 and TRBJ1-1; D gene unclear. The V gene's germline CDR1 is MNHNY and CDR2 SVGAGI (reference sequence). Trimming took 1 base from V and 7 from J, leaving 10 bases between them. The CDR3 contains 13 residues.

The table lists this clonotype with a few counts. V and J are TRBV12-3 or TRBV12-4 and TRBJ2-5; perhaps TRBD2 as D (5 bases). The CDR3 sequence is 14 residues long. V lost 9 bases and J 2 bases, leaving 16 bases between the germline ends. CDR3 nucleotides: TGTGCCAGTACTGACCGGGGTTTGCAAGAGACCCAGTACTTC. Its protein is CASTDRGLQETQYF.

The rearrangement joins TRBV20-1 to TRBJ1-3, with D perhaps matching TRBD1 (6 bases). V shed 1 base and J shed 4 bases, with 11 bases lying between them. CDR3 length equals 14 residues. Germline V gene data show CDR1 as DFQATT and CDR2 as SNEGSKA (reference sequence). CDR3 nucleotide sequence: TGCAGTGCTAGAGTGGGGGCAGGAGGAAACACCATATATTTT. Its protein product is CSARVGAGGNTIYF.

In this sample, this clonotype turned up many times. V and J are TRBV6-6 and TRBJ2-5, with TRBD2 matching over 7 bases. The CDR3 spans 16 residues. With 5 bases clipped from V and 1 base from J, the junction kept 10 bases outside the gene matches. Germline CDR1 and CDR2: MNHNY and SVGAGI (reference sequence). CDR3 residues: CASSGSSGKLQETQYF. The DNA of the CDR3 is TGTGCCAGCAGTGGATCAAGCGGGAAGCTCCAAGAGACCCAGTACTTC.

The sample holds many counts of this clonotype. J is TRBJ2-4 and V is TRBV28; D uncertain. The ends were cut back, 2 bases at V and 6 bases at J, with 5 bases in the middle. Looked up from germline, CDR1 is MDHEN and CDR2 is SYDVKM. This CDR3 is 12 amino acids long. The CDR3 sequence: CASSLIGNIQYF. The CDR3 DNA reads TGTGCCAGCAGTTTAATCGGAAACATTCAGTACTTC.

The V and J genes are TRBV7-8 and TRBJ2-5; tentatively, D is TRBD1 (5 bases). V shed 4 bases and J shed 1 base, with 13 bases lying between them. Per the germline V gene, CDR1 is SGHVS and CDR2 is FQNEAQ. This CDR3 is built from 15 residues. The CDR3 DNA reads TGTGCCAGCAGCTCCGACCGACAGCCCCAAGAGACCCAGTACTTC. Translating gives CASSSDRQPQETQYF.

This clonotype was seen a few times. This chain's CDR3 is CASSLVRGGTGELFF. The DNA for the CDR3 is TGTGCCAGCAGCTTAGTGCGGGGAGGAACCGGGGAGCTGTTTTTT. The gene calls are TRBV11-2 and TRBJ2-2; tentative D call: TRBD2 (6 bases). The CDR3 loop spans 15 amino acids. V gave up 1 base and J gave up 5 bases, with 11 bases separating them. CDR1 and CDR2 (germline): SGHAT, FQNNGV. Complete variable domain (other parts from reference TRBV11-2 and TRBJ2-2): EAGVAQSPRYKIIEKRQSVAFWCNPISGHATLYWYQQILGQGPKLLIQFQNNGVVDDSQLPKDRFSAERLKGVDSTLKIQPAKLEDSAVYLCASSLVRGGTGELFFGEGSRLTVL.

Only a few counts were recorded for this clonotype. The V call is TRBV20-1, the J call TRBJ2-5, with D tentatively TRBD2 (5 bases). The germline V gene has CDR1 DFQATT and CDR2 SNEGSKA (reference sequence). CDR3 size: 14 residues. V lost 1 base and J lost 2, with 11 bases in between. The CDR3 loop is CSARVSASQETQYF. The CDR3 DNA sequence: TGCAGTGCTAGAGTTAGCGCTAGTCAAGAGACCCAGTACTTC.

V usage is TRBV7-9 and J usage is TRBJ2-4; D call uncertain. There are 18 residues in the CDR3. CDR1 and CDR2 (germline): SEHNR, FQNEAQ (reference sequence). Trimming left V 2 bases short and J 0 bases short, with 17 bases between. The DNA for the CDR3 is TGTGCCAGCAGCTTAACCCCGGTGTTACGGCTAGCCAAAAACATTCAGTACTTC. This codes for CASSLTPVLRLAKNIQYF. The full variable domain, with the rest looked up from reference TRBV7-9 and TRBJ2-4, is DTGVSQNPRHKITKRGQNVTFRCDPISEHNRLYWYRQTLGQGPEFLTYFQNEAQLEKSRLLSDRFSAERPKGSFSTLEIQRTEQGDSAMYLCASSLTPVLRLAKNIQYFGAGTRLSVL.

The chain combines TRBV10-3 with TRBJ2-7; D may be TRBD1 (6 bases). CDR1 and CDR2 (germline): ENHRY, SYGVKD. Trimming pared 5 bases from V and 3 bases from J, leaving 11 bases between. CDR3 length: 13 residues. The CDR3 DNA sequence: TGTGCCATCAGTCCGGGACATTACTACGAGCAGTACGTC. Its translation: CAISPGHYYEQYV.

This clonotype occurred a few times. CDR3 residues: CSVETRALYQETQYF. In DNA, the CDR3 is TGCAGCGTTGAAACCCGGGCTCTGTACCAAGAGACCCAGTACTTC. The J gene is TRBJ2-5, the V gene TRBV29-1; no reliable D call. The CDR3 is 15 amino acids. Germline-derived CDR1 and CDR2 are SQVTM and ANQGSEA. Trimming pared 2 bases from V and 0 bases from J, leaving 13 bases between.

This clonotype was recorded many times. The CDR3 sequence: CASSLNNNEQFF. Written as DNA, the CDR3 is TGCGCCAGCAGCTTGAACAACAATGAGCAGTTCTTC. The chain links TRBV5-1 to TRBJ2-1; D gene ambiguous. The germline V gene has CDR1 SGHRS and CDR2 YFSETQ. The CDR3 contains 12 residues. Trimming shortened V by 1 base and J by 5 bases, and 4 bases separated the two germline ends.

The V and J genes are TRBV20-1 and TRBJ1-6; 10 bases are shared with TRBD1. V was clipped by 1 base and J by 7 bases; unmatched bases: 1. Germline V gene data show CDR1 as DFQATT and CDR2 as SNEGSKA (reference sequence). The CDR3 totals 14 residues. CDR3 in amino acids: CSARGTGGNSPLHF. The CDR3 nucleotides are TGCAGTGCTAGAGGGACAGGGGGAAATTCACCCCTCCACTTT.

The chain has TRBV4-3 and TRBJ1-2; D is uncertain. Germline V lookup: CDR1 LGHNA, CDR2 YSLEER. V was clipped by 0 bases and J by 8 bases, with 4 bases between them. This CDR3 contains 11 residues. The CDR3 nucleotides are TGCGCCAGCAGCCAAGATGGGGGCTACACCTTC. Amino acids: CASSQDGGYTF.

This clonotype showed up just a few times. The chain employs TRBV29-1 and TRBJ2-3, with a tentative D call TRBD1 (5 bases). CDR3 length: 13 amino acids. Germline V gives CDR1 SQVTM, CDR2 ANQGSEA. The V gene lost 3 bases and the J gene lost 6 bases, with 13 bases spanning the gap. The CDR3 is CSVESGIVDTQYF. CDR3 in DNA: TGCAGCGTTGAGTCAGGGATTGTGGATACGCAGTATTTT.

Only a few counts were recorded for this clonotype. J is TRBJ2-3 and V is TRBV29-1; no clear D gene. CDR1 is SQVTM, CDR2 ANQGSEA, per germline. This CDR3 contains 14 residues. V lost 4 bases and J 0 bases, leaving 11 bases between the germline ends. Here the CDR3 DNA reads TGCAGCGTTGTTGGGGTGGGGAGCACAGATACGCAGTATTTT. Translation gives CSVVGVGSTDTQYF.